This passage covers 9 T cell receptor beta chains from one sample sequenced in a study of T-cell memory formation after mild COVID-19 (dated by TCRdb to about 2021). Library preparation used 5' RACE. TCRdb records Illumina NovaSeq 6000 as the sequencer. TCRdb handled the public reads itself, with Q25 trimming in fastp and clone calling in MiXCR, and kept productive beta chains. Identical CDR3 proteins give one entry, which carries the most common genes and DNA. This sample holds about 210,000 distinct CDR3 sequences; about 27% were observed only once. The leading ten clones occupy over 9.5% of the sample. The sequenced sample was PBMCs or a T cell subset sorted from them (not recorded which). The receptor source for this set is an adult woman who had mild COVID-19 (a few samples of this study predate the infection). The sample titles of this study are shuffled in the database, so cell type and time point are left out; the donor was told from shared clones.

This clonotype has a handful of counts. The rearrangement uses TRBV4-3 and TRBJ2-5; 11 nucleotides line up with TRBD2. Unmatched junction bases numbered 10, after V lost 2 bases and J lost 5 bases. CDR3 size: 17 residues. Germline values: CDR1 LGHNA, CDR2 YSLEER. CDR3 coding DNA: TGCGCCAGCAGCCAAAGCACTAGCGGGAGATTAGGCGAGACCCAGTACTTC. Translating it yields CASSQSTSGRLGETQYF.

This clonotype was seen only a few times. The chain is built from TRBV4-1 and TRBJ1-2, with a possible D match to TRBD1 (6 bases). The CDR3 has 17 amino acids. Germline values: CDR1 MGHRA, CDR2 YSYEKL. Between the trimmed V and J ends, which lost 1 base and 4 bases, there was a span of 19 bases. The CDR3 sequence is CASSQGALGAQGYGYTF. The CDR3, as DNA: TGCGCCAGCAGCCAAGGAGCCTTGGGGGCGCAGGGCTATGGCTACACCTTC.

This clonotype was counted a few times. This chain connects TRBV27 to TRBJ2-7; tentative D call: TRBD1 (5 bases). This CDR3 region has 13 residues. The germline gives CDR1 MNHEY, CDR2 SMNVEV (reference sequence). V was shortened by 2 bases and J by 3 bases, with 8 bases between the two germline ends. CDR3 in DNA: TGTGCCAGCAGTTTAAGGGGTGGCTACGAGCAGTACTTC. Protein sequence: CASSLRGGYEQYF.

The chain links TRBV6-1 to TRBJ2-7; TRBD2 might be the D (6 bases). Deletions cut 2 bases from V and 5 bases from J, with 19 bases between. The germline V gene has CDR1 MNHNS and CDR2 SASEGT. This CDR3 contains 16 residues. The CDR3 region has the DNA TGTGCCAGCAGTGAACCTCGAGGAGGGGCAGGGCACGAGCAGTACTTC. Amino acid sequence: CASSEPRGGAGHEQYF.

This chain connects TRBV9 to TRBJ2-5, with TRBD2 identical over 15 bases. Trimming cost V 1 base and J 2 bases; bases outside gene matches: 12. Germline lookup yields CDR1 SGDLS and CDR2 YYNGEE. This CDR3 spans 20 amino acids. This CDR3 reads CASSVPRTSGGDESQETQYF. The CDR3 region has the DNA TGTGCCAGCAGCGTACCCCGGACTAGCGGGGGGGACGAATCACAAGAGACCCAGTACTTC.

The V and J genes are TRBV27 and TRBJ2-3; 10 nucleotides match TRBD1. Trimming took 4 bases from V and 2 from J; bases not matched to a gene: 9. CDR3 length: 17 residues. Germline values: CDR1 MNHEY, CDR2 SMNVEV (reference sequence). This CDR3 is CASSWTGGSLYTDTQYF. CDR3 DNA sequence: TGTGCCAGCAGTTGGACAGGGGGTTCTCTTTACACAGATACGCAGTATTTT.

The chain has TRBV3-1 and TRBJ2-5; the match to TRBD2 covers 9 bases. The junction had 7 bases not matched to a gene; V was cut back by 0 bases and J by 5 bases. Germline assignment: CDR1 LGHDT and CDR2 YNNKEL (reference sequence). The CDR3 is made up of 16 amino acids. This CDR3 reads CASSQELAGERETQYF. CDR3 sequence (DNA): TGTGCCAGCAGCCAAGAATTAGCGGGAGAGAGGGAGACCCAGTACTTC.

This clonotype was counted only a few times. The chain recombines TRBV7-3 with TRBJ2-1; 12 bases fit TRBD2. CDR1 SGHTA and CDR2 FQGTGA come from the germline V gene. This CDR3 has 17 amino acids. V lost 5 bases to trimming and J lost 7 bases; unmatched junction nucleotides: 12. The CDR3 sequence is CASSLTLAGGPTNEQFF. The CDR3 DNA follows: TGTGCCAGCAGCCTTACACTAGCGGGGGGTCCTACAAATGAGCAGTTCTTC.

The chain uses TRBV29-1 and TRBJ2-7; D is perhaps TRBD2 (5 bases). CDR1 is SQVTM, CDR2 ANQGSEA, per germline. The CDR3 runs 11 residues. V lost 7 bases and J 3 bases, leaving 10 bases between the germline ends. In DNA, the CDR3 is TGCAGCGCCGCCGGGGACTACGAGCAGTACTTC. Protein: CSAAGDYEQYF.